This TCR beta chain was retrieved from a study of blood T cell repertoires in COVID-19. Study in general: Sources were T cells, B-cell-depleted T cells, or PBMCs; the material itself was cDNA or gDNA.

As handled by the study authors: Reference gene primers were amplified, and this amplification served to estimate nucleated cell counts. Clones were read by immunoSEQ multiplex PCR, and TCRdb kept only the in-frame ones, dropping some. That table gives V, J and clone size, and the DNA gave D and trimming. This table holds about 52,000 clones, roughly four fifths found once. The CDR3 runs to 13 residues. Trimming cost V 6 bases and J 10 bases, with 17 bases left between them. The germline CDR1 and CDR2 sequences are SGHDN and FVKESK. Seattle-derived patients entered the study during active infection and were followed longitudinally.

The rearrangement uses TRBV14 and TRBJ2-3, with D possibly TRBD2 on 6 matching bases. Sequenced sample: peripheral blood. The receptor comes from a woman aged 80 or over with COVID-19, enrolled during active disease. The CDR3 protein is CASSLGSGWSQYF. Here the CDR3 DNA reads TGTGCCAGCAGTCTCGGGAGCGGATGGTCGCAGTATTTT.